This TCR beta chain was recovered during a study of T-cell reconstitution after alpha-beta-depleted transplantation in children. General observations from the study: A year had passed since transplant, and T-cell counts and diversity by then came mostly from newly produced T cells. Roughly two months post-transplant, alpha-beta T cells reportedly originated from several hundred graft clones that had expanded. The study traced high day-60 TCRbeta diversity in some patients to surviving recipient T cells and thymic progenitors.

This clonotype was seen repeatedly, ten times or more. Its antigen is not known. Unique molecular identifiers were incorporated when the TCRbeta library was constructed. TCRdb used MiXCR to reprocess the PCR reads, holding one entry per CDR3 protein. The sample has around 670,000 distinct CDR3 sequences; around 13% are singletons. The specimen comprised PBMCs, sampled before TCRalphabeta/CD19-depleted stem cell transplant. The receptor comes from a girl aged 2 to 9 with congenital amegakaryocytic thrombocytopenia, due to receive a stem cell transplant.

The CDR3 is CASNFGADTQYF. CDR3 coding DNA: TGTGCCAGCAATTTTGGGGCAGATACGCAGTATTTT. The chain combines TRBV2 with TRBJ2-3; D remains ambiguous. Germline loops: CDR1 SNHLY, CDR2 FYNNEI. This CDR3 is 12 amino acids long. Trimming pared 7 bases from V and 4 bases from J, leaving 9 bases between.